This is a list of T cell receptor beta chains from one sample in a study of blood T cell repertoires in COVID-19. Assay: immunoSEQ multiplex PCR; the TCRdb copy retains only in-frame clones and omits some. Of about 160,000 clones in the sample, around 79% were seen once. The specimen was peripheral blood. All receptors come from a woman between 55 and 75 years old with COVID-19, enrolled during active disease. Both conserved end residues are part of each CDR3. The D gene is left open where the match is weak. Clone size is shown for a subset of rows, as once, few, many or a class of expanded clone.

d_gene	v_gene	abundance	j_gene	CDR3nt	CDR3aa
-	TRBV7-9	-	TRBJ2-1	TGTGCCAGCAGCATCGGGACTTACAATGAGCAGTTCTTC	CASSIGTYNEQFF
-	TRBV2	-	TRBJ1-1	TGTGCCAGCAGTTATGGAGGGAACACTGAAGCTTTCTTT	CASSYGGNTEAFF
TRBD2	TRBV19	-	TRBJ2-3	TGTGCCAGTAGTATTTTAGCGGGGATCACAGATACGCAGTATTTT	CASSILAGITDTQYF
TRBD2	TRBV6-5	-	TRBJ2-1	TGTGCCAGCAGTTGGTCTAGCGGGAGGGACAATGAGCAGTTCTTC	CASSWSSGRDNEQFF
-	TRBV12-3/TRBV12-4	-	TRBJ1-6	TGTGCCAGCAGTTTGGAGACAGATTCACCCCTCCACTTT	CASSLETDSPLHF
TRBD2	TRBV4-1	-	TRBJ2-1	TGCGCCAGCAGCCAAGCGGGACTAGAATACAATGAGCAGTTCTTC	CASSQAGLEYNEQFF
TRBD1	TRBV18	-	TRBJ2-7	TGTGCCAGCTCGCGGGACAGGGAGTTCGAGCAGTACTTC	CASSRDREFEQYF
-	TRBV6-4	-	TRBJ2-4	TGTGCCAGCAGTTTCTCCTCTCCGGGAGCAGACATTCAGTACTTC	CASSFSSPGADIQYF
TRBD1	TRBV3-1/TRBV3-2	-	TRBJ1-2	TGTGCCAGCAGCCCGGGGACAGGGGGTCTCATCTATGGCTACACCTTC	CASSPGTGGLIYGYTF
-	TRBV19	-	TRBJ2-5	TGTGCCAGCGGCCCGACGGGGACCCAGTACTTC	CASGPTGTQYF
TRBD1	TRBV19	-	TRBJ1-2	TGTGCCAGTAGTATATCGACAGGGGGCTATGGCTACACCTTC	CASSISTGGYGYTF
TRBD1	TRBV6-6	-	TRBJ1-2	TGTGCCAGCAGTTACGGACAGGGGGTTGGCTACACCTTC	CASSYGQGVGYTF
-	TRBV7-6	-	TRBJ2-5	TGTGCCAGCAGCTTAAATCGCGGGTCGCAAGAGACCCAGTACTTC	CASSLNRGSQETQYF
TRBD2	TRBV28	-	TRBJ2-7	TGTGCCAGCAGTTTAGAGCTGGGACTAGCGGGAGGGAACTACGAGCAGTACTTC	CASSLELGLAGGNYEQYF
TRBD2	TRBV7-3	-	TRBJ2-1	TGTGCCAGCAGCTTAGGTGGGACTAGCAGCCATGAGCAGTTCTTC	CASSLGGTSSHEQFF
-	TRBV18	once	TRBJ2-1	TGTGCCAGCTCACCAGGGGGAACAGGACTAAATGAGCAGTTCTTC	CASSPGGTGLNEQFF
-	TRBV5-1	-	TRBJ1-2	TGCGCCAGCAGCGCCAGCCTGGGAGGGGGCTACACCTTC	CASSASLGGGYTF
-	TRBV7-2	many	TRBJ2-7	TGTGCCAGCAGCTCATACCTTAGCCCCTACGAGCAGTACTTC	CASSSYLSPYEQYF
TRBD2	TRBV19	-	TRBJ2-5	TGTGCCAGTAGTATGGGGACTAGCCCAGAGACCCAGTACTTC	CASSMGTSPETQYF
-	TRBV5-6	few	TRBJ1-2	TGTGCCAGCAGCTTGGGACAGTTGGGGTATGGCTACACCTTC	CASSLGQLGYGYTF